The 22 T cell receptor beta chains below all came from one sample that was sequenced in a study of metastatic and nonmetastatic thyroid tumors. No treatment had been given to any patient before thyroid surgery. TCRdb reprocessed the PCR reads via MiXCR. The sample yields about 70,000 clones, more than 15% seen once. Sequencing was done on a sample of blood. All receptors come from a female donor with papillary thyroid cancer or a benign thyroid nodule (not recorded which). Some clones in this sample may be carry-over from other donors' samples.

This clone was seen more than once but under ten times. This chain joins TRBV6-5 and TRBJ1-3, with a possible D match to TRBD1 (5 bases). There are 14 residues in the CDR3. Between the trimmed V and J ends, which lost 3 bases and 2 bases, there was a span of 8 bases. Germline V lookup: CDR1 MNHEY, CDR2 SVGAGI. The chain's CDR3 is CASSYGRAGNTIYF. The DNA of the CDR3 is TGTGCCAGCAGTTATGGCAGGGCTGGAAACACCATATATTTT.

This clone has a handful of counts. The chain carries TRBV6-1 and TRBJ2-2; 9 bases agree with TRBD1. The CDR3 runs to 16 residues. V lost 6 bases and J lost 7; bases outside the gene matches: 12. Germline V gives CDR1 MNHNS, CDR2 SASEGT. CDR3 protein: CASRPGQGLVDGELFF. CDR3 bases: TGTGCCAGCAGACCGGGACAGGGACTGGTGGACGGGGAGCTGTTTTTT.

At least ten counts were recorded for this clone. V usage is TRBV6-1 and J usage is TRBJ2-7; 11 bases align to TRBD1. CDR3 length: 15 amino acids. Germline trimming cut 6 bases from V and 7 bases from J; bases unmatched to any gene: 11. Germline V gives CDR1 MNHNS, CDR2 SASEGT. The CDR3 DNA reads as TGTGCCAGCAGGAGGGACGGGACAGGGGGTGGTGAGCAGTACTTC. Its translation is CASRRDGTGGGEQYF.

The sample holds many counts of this clone. The sample has other DNA sequences that encode this CDR3 too. This chain connects TRBV5-5 to TRBJ1-1; no reliable D call. Between the trimmed V and J ends, which lost 0 bases and 1 base, there was a span of 10 bases. The length of the CDR3 is 15 residues. Germline V lookup: CDR1 SGHKS, CDR2 YYEKEE (reference sequence). CDR3 DNA: TGTGCCAGCAGCTTGGCCGGCCAGACGAACACTGAAGCTTTCTTT. It translates to CASSLAGQTNTEAFF.

This clone was recorded many times. A much larger clonotype is one base distant, so this may be a read error. V gene TRBV28 combines with J gene TRBJ1-2; weak D call: TRBD1 (6 bases). V was cut by 5 bases and J by 8 bases, with 21 bases left in between. In germline, CDR1 is MDHEN, CDR2 SYDVKM. The CDR3 is 15 residues long. The CDR3 DNA reads TGTGCCAGCAGTACCCCCTGGGACATCTCTAGGGGCTACACCTTC. Amino acids: CASSTPWDISRGYTF.

This clone was recorded at least ten times. This rearrangement joins TRBV12-3 or TRBV12-4 to TRBJ1-1; D is uncertain. Trimming removed 6 bases from V and 4 bases from J, with 9 bases in between. The CDR3 consists of 12 residues. Here the CDR3 DNA reads TGTGCCAGCAGCGATCTTTTCACTGAAGCTTTCTTT. This translates into CASSDLFTEAFF.

The J gene is TRBJ2-3, the V gene TRBV20-1; tentatively, D is TRBD1 or TRBD2 (5 bases each). Germline loops: CDR1 DFQATT, CDR2 SNEGSKA (reference sequence). The ends were cut back, 2 bases at V and 10 bases at J, with 19 bases in the middle. The CDR3 covers 14 residues. The CDR3 DNA is TGCAGTGCTAGACGCGGAGAAGGGACGGAATCGCAGTATTTT. It yields the protein CSARRGEGTESQYF.

V is TRBV6-5 and J is TRBJ2-1; 10 bases are shared with TRBD2. Trimming cost V 6 bases and J 2 bases; bases outside gene matches: 10. The CDR3 is 17 residues long. CDR1 and CDR2 from the germline V gene are MNHEY and SVGAGI. CDR3 in amino acids: CASSSYGLAETYNEQFF. CDR3 coding DNA: TGTGCCAGCAGCTCCTATGGACTAGCGGAGACCTACAATGAGCAGTTCTTC.

Notes on this clone: A much larger clone lies a single base off, so this may be a read error. The identical CDR3 is also encoded by other nucleotide sequences in the sample. V usage is TRBV5-6 and J usage is TRBJ2-5; D perhaps matches TRBD2 (5 bases). The CDR3 covers 17 residues. V was pared by 4 bases and J by 5 bases, with 24 bases between. Germline loops: CDR1 SGHDT, CDR2 YYEEEE. DNA of the CDR3: TGTGCCAGCAGCCTCGGACCGGAGGTCTTTACCTGGGAGACCCAGTACTTC. This codes for CASSLGPEVFTWETQYF.

This clone was observed at least ten times. The chain recombines TRBV28 with TRBJ2-6; TRBD1 aligns across 11 bases. The germline V gene has CDR1 MDHEN and CDR2 SYDVKM. V dropped 3 bases and J dropped 0; count of bases not matched to a gene: 7. CDR3 length: 19 amino acids. CDR3 in amino acids: CASSFIGTGGPSGANVLTF. CDR3 bases: TGTGCCAGCAGTTTTATAGGGACAGGGGGTCCCTCTGGGGCCAACGTCCTGACTTTC.

The rearrangement uses TRBV28 and TRBJ1-3, with D possibly matching TRBD1 (5 bases). V was cut by 6 bases and J by 4 bases, with 16 bases left in between. This CDR3 contains 15 residues. CDR1 and CDR2 (germline): MDHEN, SYDVKM. The CDR3, as DNA: TGTGCCAGCAGCCCCTGGGGGTCTCTGGGAAACACCATATATTTT. Translated: CASSPWGSLGNTIYF.

This clone appeared many times. The chain has TRBV20-1 and TRBJ2-5; the D is unclear. From germline, CDR1 is DFQATT and CDR2 SNEGSKA (reference sequence). The CDR3 loop spans 12 amino acids. Deletions cut 5 bases from V and 3 bases from J, with 10 bases between. The CDR3 here is CSARRLEETQYF. In DNA, the CDR3 is TGCAGTGCTCGGCGGTTAGAAGAGACCCAGTACTTC.

J is TRBJ2-3 and V is TRBV5-1; D is possibly TRBD1 (6 bases). Trimming removed 1 base from V and 6 bases from J, with 9 bases in between. CDR3 length: 13 amino acids. The V gene's germline CDR1 is SGHRS and CDR2 YFSETQ. CDR3 coding DNA: TGCGCCAGCAGCTTGTTCAGGGGCGATACGCAGTATTTT. Protein: CASSLFRGDTQYF.

The chain uses TRBV30 and TRBJ1-1; TRBD1 agrees at 8 bases. The CDR3 contains 11 residues. V trimming: 1 base; J trimming: 8 bases; junction bases outside the gene matches: 0. Germline CDR1 and CDR2: GTSNPN and SVGIG (reference sequence). The CDR3 sequence: CAWSGQGEAFF. In DNA, the CDR3 is TGTGCCTGGAGTGGACAGGGGGAAGCTTTCTTT.

The rearrangement joins TRBV5-4 to TRBJ1-2; TRBD1 agrees at 9 bases. This CDR3 has 13 residues. Trimming cost V 7 bases and J 7 bases; bases outside gene matches: 8. Germline V CDR1 and CDR2: SGHNT, YYREEE (reference sequence). CDR3 region: CASEDRGGLGYTF. As DNA, the CDR3 is TGTGCCAGCGAGGACAGGGGAGGTCTTGGCTACACCTTC.

Ten or more counts support this clone. CDR3 coding DNA: TGTGCCAGCAGTTACTCGGCAGCGGGAGCCTCCAATGAGCAGTTCTTC. Amino acid sequence: CASSYSAAGASNEQFF. The chain joins TRBV6-2 or TRBV6-3 to TRBJ2-1, with 8 bases fitting TRBD2. This CDR3 has 16 residues. The V gene end was trimmed by 0 bases and the J gene end by 6 bases; junction bases not matched to a gene: 7. Per germline, CDR1 MNHEY and CDR2 SVGEGT.

In this sample, this clone turned up many times. This sequence may be a read error, since a much larger clone differs from it by one base. The sample carries other DNA sequences with the same CDR3. The chain has TRBV11-2 and TRBJ1-2, with 9 nucleotides matching TRBD1. This CDR3 region has 14 residues. Per the germline V gene, CDR1 is SGHAT and CDR2 is FQNNGV. The CDR3 DNA follows: TGTGCCAGCAGCTTAGAGCCGACAGGGGGTGGCTACACTTTC. It specifies CASSLEPTGGGYTF.

This clone has more than one count but fewer than ten. The chain has TRBV6-1 and TRBJ1-6; D gene uncertain. The CDR3 consists of 13 residues. Trimming took 2 bases from V and 6 from J, leaving 5 bases between them. Germline CDR1 reads MNHNS; CDR2 reads SASEGT. CDR3 region: CASSELPNSPLHF. The DNA for the CDR3 is TGTGCCAGCAGTGAATTACCTAATTCACCCCTCCACTTT.

This clone has a count of ten or more. Given a much more abundant clone one base away, this may be a read error. V is TRBV28 and J is TRBJ2-6; 11 bases are a match to TRBD1. Germline values: CDR1 MDHEN, CDR2 SYDVKM. The CDR3 runs to 19 residues. The CDR3 DNA follows: TGTGCCAGCAGTTTTATAGGGACAGGGGGTCCCTCTGGGGCCAACGTCCTGGCTTTC. It translates to CASSFIGTGGPSGANVLAF.

The rearrangement joins TRBV20-1 to TRBJ2-3, with 7 bases aligning to TRBD2. V shed 0 bases and J 0 bases; nucleotides not matched to a gene: 6. Per the germline V gene, CDR1 is DFQATT and CDR2 is SNEGSKA (reference sequence). CDR3 length: 16 residues. The chain's CDR3 is CSARDSREMSTDTQYF. In DNA form, the CDR3 reads TGCAGTGCTAGAGATTCGCGGGAGATGAGCACAGATACGCAGTATTTT.

In this sample, this clone turned up many times. This chain connects TRBV6-1 to TRBJ2-5; D tentatively reads TRBD1 or TRBD2 (5 bases each). The CDR3 sequence is 12 residues long. The germline V and J ends were trimmed by 6 bases and 4 bases, with 9 bases remaining between them. CDR1 MNHNS and CDR2 SASEGT come from the germline V gene. CDR3 coding DNA: TGTGCCAGCAGATCCGGGGCAGAGACCCAGTACTTC. The encoded protein is CASRSGAETQYF.

V and J are TRBV11-1 and TRBJ2-1; possible D gene TRBD2, 6 bases. CDR3 length: 15 amino acids. V shed 7 bases and J shed 0 bases, with 13 bases lying between them. Germline V lookup: CDR1 SGHAT, CDR2 FQDESV (reference sequence). CDR3 residues: CASIFRGGSYNEQFF. The CDR3 DNA reads TGTGCCAGCATCTTTAGGGGAGGCTCCTACAATGAGCAGTTCTTC.